One and the same sample provided the 2 T cell receptor beta chains below, sequenced in a study of shared clonotypes between healthy human individuals. Sequenced by immunoSEQ multiplex PCR; TCRdb stores in-frame clones only, minus some. The table lists about 1,500,000 clones, roughly 96% of them singletons. Sequences were obtained from naive CD4+ T cells sorted from blood. Noted subset: CD45RA+ positively selected. The receptors originated from a man aged 30 to 45 in good health.

On this clone itself: The sample has other DNA sequences that encode this CDR3 too. The genes are TRBV18 and TRBJ2-5, with D possibly matching TRBD2 (5 bases). This CDR3 comprises 13 residues. The V end was cut by 3 bases, the J end by 5 bases, with 10 bases between. Germline V gene lookup returns CDR1 KGHSH and CDR2 LQKENI. CDR3 loop: CASSPTGEETQYF. The CDR3 DNA reads TGTGCCAGCTCACCCACCGGGGAGGAGACCCAGTACTTC.

The chain employs TRBV7-9 and TRBJ1-5, with 9 positions matching TRBD1. Germline assignment: CDR1 SEHNR and CDR2 FQNEAQ (reference sequence). This CDR3 has 17 amino acids. Trimming cost V 1 base and J 2 bases; bases outside gene matches: 6. DNA of the CDR3: TGTGCCAGCAGCTTAGGACAGGGGGTTCTCGGCAATCAGCCCCAGCATTTT. Translation: CASSLGQGVLGNQPQHF.